This TCR beta chain was found in a study of human T cells and chemical hapten exposure. The table lists this clonotype with a few counts. This sample's time point: healthy volunteer bleed at 6 weeks. The study extracted total RNA from unfractionated whole blood. TCRdb passed the RACE reads through MiXCR, listing each CDR3 protein once. The sample carries about 82,000 distinct CDR3 sequences, approximately 8.6% recorded once. This clonotype was sampled from a male donor in good health. Some clones in this sample may be carry-over from other donors' samples. Sequenced sample: whole blood.

This CDR3 is CASSVGQGPNPGANVLTF. DNA for the CDR3: TGTGCCAGCAGCGTAGGCCAGGGCCCAAATCCTGGGGCCAACGTCCTGACTTTC. The V gene is TRBV9, the J gene TRBJ2-6, with a tentative D call TRBD1 (5 bases). The germline V gene has CDR1 SGDLS and CDR2 YYNGEE. V lost 0 bases, J lost 2 bases, and 15 bases lay in between. The CDR3 covers 18 residues.